The rows below give T cell receptor beta chains drawn from one sample of a study of CD8+ T cells in alopecia areata. Sequencing used immunoSEQ multiplex PCR; TCRdb keeps in-frame clones, though not all of them. The sample includes roughly 200,000 clones, around 60% of them seen just once. Sequencing was performed on CD4+ T cells sorted from blood, taken at week 4, from a patient treated with tofacitinib. The receptor source for this set is a human donor with alopecia areata. CDR3s include the opening cysteine and the closing phenylalanine or tryptophan. The D gene is left open where the match is weak. Clone size is given for some rows only: seen once, a few or many times, or a class if the clone is expanded.

DNA: TGTGCCAGCACTATCACACGCGACGGAATCTATGGCTACACCTTC
CDR3: CASTITRDGIYGYTF
V: TRBV6-5
D: NA
size: NA
J: TRBJ1-2

DNA: TGTGCCTGGGGCCAGGGGGAAGGCCAGCCCCAGCATTTT
CDR3: CAWGQGEGQPQHF
V: TRBV30
D: TRBD1
size: few
J: TRBJ1-5

DNA: TGTGCCTGGAGAGCCGGGACAGGGTACACTGAAGCTTTCTTT
CDR3: CAWRAGTGYTEAFF
V: TRBV30
D: TRBD1
size: NA
J: TRBJ1-1

DNA: TGTGCCAGCAGCCACATACAAACGGACACTGAAGCTTTCTTT
CDR3: CASSHIQTDTEAFF
V: TRBV4-2
D: NA
size: NA
J: TRBJ1-1

DNA: TGTGCCAGCAGCCCGGACGTCGAACAGACCCAGTACTTC
CDR3: CASSPDVEQTQYF
V: TRBV5-6
D: NA
size: NA
J: TRBJ2-5

DNA: TGTGCCAGCAGCTTAGGGGTGGAAGGCTATGGCTACACCTTC
CDR3: CASSLGVEGYGYTF
V: TRBV7-2
D: NA
size: NA
J: TRBJ1-2

DNA: TGTGCCAGCAGTGAAAGGACAGGGGGGAAATACGAGCAGTACTTC
CDR3: CASSERTGGKYEQYF
V: TRBV2
D: TRBD1
size: few
J: TRBJ2-7

DNA: TGTGCCAGCAGCCCAATCACAGGGGGCAGAGACTATGGCTACACCTTC
CDR3: CASSPITGGRDYGYTF
V: TRBV7-2
D: TRBD1
size: NA
J: TRBJ1-2

DNA: TGTGCCAGCAGCTTGGCGGGGCCCCAAGAGACCCAGTACTTC
CDR3: CASSLAGPQETQYF
V: TRBV5-6
D: NA
size: NA
J: TRBJ2-5

DNA: TGTGCCTGGAGTACTTCAACGGCGTCAGCAGATACGCAGTATTTT
CDR3: CAWSTSTASADTQYF
V: TRBV30
D: NA
size: NA
J: TRBJ2-3

DNA: TGTGCCTGGACCGGCGAAAGGGTTCAGGGCTACACCTTC
CDR3: CAWTGERVQGYTF
V: TRBV30
D: NA
size: NA
J: TRBJ1-2

DNA: TGTGCCAGCAGTTTCCGGACGGGGGGCGGAGGCTACACCTTC
CDR3: CASSFRTGGGGYTF
V: TRBV27
D: NA
size: NA
J: TRBJ1-2

DNA: TGTGCCAGCTCCCGAAGGGCCGGGATGAGGACAGATACGCAGTATTTT
CDR3: CASSRRAGMRTDTQYF
V: TRBV18
D: NA
size: NA
J: TRBJ2-3

DNA: TGTGCCAGCAGCCTCAATTTTTATGGCTACACCTTC
CDR3: CASSLNFYGYTF
V: TRBV7-9
D: NA
size: few
J: TRBJ1-2

DNA: TGTGCCAGCAGTTTATCGGGCAGTAGGTCACCCCTCCACTTT
CDR3: CASSLSGSRSPLHF
V: TRBV28
D: NA
size: NA
J: TRBJ1-6

DNA: TGTGCCAGCAGCGTCCAGGGGAGTCACGAAGCTTTCTTT
CDR3: CASSVQGSHEAFF
V: TRBV5-4
D: NA
size: NA
J: TRBJ1-1

DNA: TGTGCCAGCAGTCGGACGGACGGCTATGGCTACACCTTC
CDR3: CASSRTDGYGYTF
V: TRBV6-1
D: NA
size: NA
J: TRBJ1-2

DNA: TGTGCCATCAGTCTTTCCGGGACAGGGGACGGCTACACCTTC
CDR3: CAISLSGTGDGYTF
V: TRBV10-3
D: TRBD1
size: once
J: TRBJ1-2

DNA: TGTGCCTGGAGTGAAACTCTAGGGGGAGAGACTGAAGCTTTCTTT
CDR3: CAWSETLGGETEAFF
V: TRBV30
D: NA
size: NA
J: TRBJ1-1

DNA: TGTGCCAGCAGCATTACAGGGGTGGTAGTGAATGGCTACACCTTC
CDR3: CASSITGVVVNGYTF
V: TRBV7-2
D: TRBD1
size: once
J: TRBJ1-2

DNA: TGCAGCGGGGGGCAGGGTGACTATGGCTACACCTTC
CDR3: CSGGQGDYGYTF
V: TRBV29-1
D: NA
size: NA
J: TRBJ1-2

DNA: TGCGCCAGCAGCTTGGACGGGGATAGCAATCAGCCCCAGCATTTT
CDR3: CASSLDGDSNQPQHF
V: TRBV5-1
D: NA
size: NA
J: TRBJ1-5

DNA: TGTGCCAGCAGTTTATCCGACGCAGGGGGCGGTCAGCCCCAGCATTTT
CDR3: CASSLSDAGGGQPQHF
V: TRBV27
D: TRBD1
size: NA
J: TRBJ1-5

DNA: TGCAGCGTTAACACCGGGATAATCACAGATACGCAGTATTTT
CDR3: CSVNTGIITDTQYF
V: TRBV29-1
D: NA
size: NA
J: TRBJ2-3

DNA: TGTGCCAGCTCACCAAGCATGGACCCAAACACCGGGGAGCTGTTTTTT
CDR3: CASSPSMDPNTGELFF
V: TRBV18
D: NA
size: NA
J: TRBJ2-2

DNA: TGTGCCAGCAGCCGGACAGGAAACTATGGCTACACCTTC
CDR3: CASSRTGNYGYTF
V: TRBV16
D: TRBD1
size: NA
J: TRBJ1-2

DNA: TGTGCCAGCAGTGAAGTCGGGAATTCACCCCTCCACTTT
CDR3: CASSEVGNSPLHF
V: TRBV2
D: NA
size: few
J: TRBJ1-6

DNA: TGTGCCAGCAGCGGAGGGAGAAACCTACCCCTCCACTTT
CDR3: CASSGGRNLPLHF
V: TRBV28
D: NA
size: NA
J: TRBJ1-6

DNA: TGTGCCAGCAGCATCCAGGGGGAGACCCAGTACTTC
CDR3: CASSIQGETQYF
V: TRBV2
D: NA
size: NA
J: TRBJ2-5

DNA: TGTGCCAGCAGTTATCAACCAGGGGACACCGGGGAGCTGTTTTTT
CDR3: CASSYQPGDTGELFF
V: TRBV6-5
D: NA
size: NA
J: TRBJ2-2

DNA: TGTGCCAGCAGCCCCACAGGGGATAGCAATCAGCCCCAGCATTTT
CDR3: CASSPTGDSNQPQHF
V: TRBV7-2
D: TRBD1
size: NA
J: TRBJ1-5

DNA: TGTGCCAGCAGTCTAGCGCCTAGCGGGAGTTCAGTGGTCCAGTACTTC
CDR3: CASSLAPSGSSVVQYF
V: TRBV7-6
D: TRBD2
size: NA
J: TRBJ2-5

DNA: TGCAGCGTTGGCCCTTCGCAGGGGCAGACCCAGTACTTC
CDR3: CSVGPSQGQTQYF
V: TRBV29-1
D: NA
size: few
J: TRBJ2-5

DNA: TGTGCCAGCTTCCGGGACAGGGACCCCTACGAGCAGTACTTC
CDR3: CASFRDRDPYEQYF
V: TRBV2
D: TRBD1
size: NA
J: TRBJ2-7

DNA: TGCAGTGCTCCCCTGAACACTGAAGCTTTCTTT
CDR3: CSAPLNTEAFF
V: TRBV20-1
D: NA
size: NA
J: TRBJ1-1

DNA: TGCAGCGTTGCCCCGGCTTTTGATTCACCCCTCCACTTT
CDR3: CSVAPAFDSPLHF
V: TRBV29-1
D: NA
size: once
J: TRBJ1-6

DNA: TGTGCCACCAGCAAGGGACTAGCGAAGAACAATGAGCAGTTCTTC
CDR3: CATSKGLAKNNEQFF
V: TRBV15
D: TRBD2
size: NA
J: TRBJ2-1

DNA: TGTGCCTGGACAATCGGAGGACAGGGGAATAATGAGCAGTTCTTC
CDR3: CAWTIGGQGNNEQFF
V: TRBV30
D: TRBD1
size: NA
J: TRBJ2-1

DNA: TGTGCCAGCAGCCAAGGCACAGGGTGGGCTCGACAGTACTTC
CDR3: CASSQGTGWARQYF
V: TRBV14
D: NA
size: NA
J: TRBJ2-7

DNA: TGTGCCAGCAGCTTGACCTCGGGGGAGCAGTACTTC
CDR3: CASSLTSGEQYF
V: TRBV7-9
D: NA
size: NA
J: TRBJ2-7

DNA: TGTGCCAGCAGTGTCCGGGACAGGGGGCTTTCCGGCTATGGCTACACCTTC
CDR3: CASSVRDRGLSGYGYTF
V: TRBV2
D: TRBD1
size: NA
J: TRBJ1-2

DNA: TGTGCCAGCAGCGTAGGAAATTCACCCCTCCACTTT
CDR3: CASSVGNSPLHF
V: TRBV9
D: NA
size: NA
J: TRBJ1-6

DNA: TGTGCCAGCAGCATTAAGGAGATTAGGACAGGGGGCCGGCAAGCCAACAACTCCTACGAGCAGTACTTC
CDR3: CASSIKEIRTGGRQANNSYEQYF
V: TRBV28
D: TRBD1
size: NA
J: TRBJ2-7

DNA: TGTGCCATCCGGCGGGGGGGAGTCAATGAGCAGTTCTTC
CDR3: CAIRRGGVNEQFF
V: TRBV10-3
D: TRBD2
size: NA
J: TRBJ2-1

DNA: TGCGCCAGCAGCTTGGACGGATTGGGGGAGACCCAGTACTTC
CDR3: CASSLDGLGETQYF
V: TRBV5-1
D: NA
size: NA
J: TRBJ2-5

DNA: TGTGCCTGGAGTAATGGGCCCTTCCCGACGCATGGCTACACCTTC
CDR3: CAWSNGPFPTHGYTF
V: TRBV30
D: NA
size: NA
J: TRBJ1-2

DNA: TGTGCCTGGAGTGTAAGCGTTGGGTGGCAAGAGACCCAGTACTTC
CDR3: CAWSVSVGWQETQYF
V: TRBV30
D: NA
size: NA
J: TRBJ2-5

DNA: TGCAGCGGCAAAACAGGGGGCACCGAGCAGTTCTTC
CDR3: CSGKTGGTEQFF
V: TRBV29-1
D: TRBD1
size: few
J: TRBJ2-1

DNA: TGTGCCAGTAGTATGCAGGGAAGGACCTACGAGCAGTACTTC
CDR3: CASSMQGRTYEQYF
V: TRBV19
D: NA
size: NA
J: TRBJ2-7

DNA: TGTGCCAGCAGCTTACAGGGGGCGATGGGTGAAAAACTGTTTTTT
CDR3: CASSLQGAMGEKLFF
V: TRBV11-2
D: TRBD1
size: few
J: TRBJ1-4

DNA: TGCGCCAGCAGCGTCCGGGGGAATCAGCCCCAGCATTTT
CDR3: CASSVRGNQPQHF
V: TRBV5-1
D: NA
size: NA
J: TRBJ1-5

DNA: TGTGCCAGCATGTCAGGGGCTGGAAACACCATATATTTT
CDR3: CASMSGAGNTIYF
V: TRBV6-5
D: NA
size: NA
J: TRBJ1-3

DNA: TGCAGCGTTGAAGAGGGATCTGGACAGCCCCAGCATTTT
CDR3: CSVEEGSGQPQHF
V: TRBV29-1
D: NA
size: NA
J: TRBJ1-5

DNA: TGCAGCTCCGAAGCCTCCTGGGACAGGGGCCTACCCCTATCCTACGAGCAGTACTTC
CDR3: CSSEASWDRGLPLSYEQYF
V: TRBV29-1
D: TRBD1
size: once
J: TRBJ2-7

DNA: TGTGCCTGGAGTGTACCCAGGGTCGAAGCTTTCTTT
CDR3: CAWSVPRVEAFF
V: TRBV30
D: NA
size: NA
J: TRBJ1-1